A selection of T cell receptor beta chains follows, all from one sample in a study of OX40 agonist ivuxolimab in advanced cancers. Data came from immunoSEQ multiplex PCR; TCRdb stores just in-frame clones and leaves some out. The sample lists about 62,000 clones; 80% to 95% were seen once. This specimen was CD4+ or CD8+ T cells sorted from blood, taken in a trial of the OX40 agonist ivuxolimab. The receptors derive from an adult with an advanced solid tumor such as melanoma, head and neck, liver or kidney cancer. CDR3s include the opening cysteine and the closing phenylalanine or tryptophan. The D gene is left open where the match is weak. The size field is filled for only some rows; it gives once, few, many or a size class.

.	TRBV4-1	.	TRBJ1-2	CASSQIRDREWGYGYTF	TGCGCCAGCAGCCAAATCCGGGACCGGGAGTGGGGCTATGGCTACACCTTC
.	TRBV30	TRBD1	TRBJ2-7	CAWGQGLSYEQYF	TGTGCCTGGGGACAGGGGCTATCCTACGAGCAGTACTTC
.	TRBV6-5	.	TRBJ2-7	CASSYFSGSYEQYF	TGTGCCAGCAGTTACTTCAGTGGGTCCTACGAGCAGTACTTC
.	TRBV27	.	TRBJ2-7	CASSLAAKGEQYF	TGTGCCAGCAGTTTAGCGGCGAAAGGCGAGCAGTACTTC
.	TRBV7-2	.	TRBJ1-4	CASSLVGGANEKLFF	TGTGCCAGCAGCTTAGTCGGGGGAGCTAATGAAAAACTGTTTTTT
.	TRBV9	TRBD1	TRBJ1-2	CASSPGQGDYGYTF	TGTGCCAGCAGCCCGGGACAGGGGGACTATGGCTACACCTTC
once	TRBV6-1	.	TRBJ1-3	CASSYSGNTIYF	TGTGCCAGCAGTTATTCTGGAAACACCATATATTTT
.	TRBV7-3	TRBD2	TRBJ2-1	CASSSEGLVANEQFF	TGTGCCAGCAGCTCAGAGGGACTAGTGGCCAATGAGCAGTTCTTC
.	TRBV7-9	TRBD1	TRBJ1-2	CASSFRQGLANYGYTF	TGTGCCAGCAGCTTTCGACAGGGCTTAGCTAACTATGGCTACACCTTC
.	TRBV4-1	TRBD2	TRBJ2-7	CASSQEGRLVAGGQEQYF	TGCGCCAGCAGCCAAGAAGGCCGACTAGTAGCGGGGGGGCAAGAGCAGTACTTC
.	TRBV27	TRBD2	TRBJ2-5	CASSQGLAYETQYF	TGTGCCAGCAGTCAAGGACTAGCCTATGAGACCCAGTACTTC
.	TRBV4-3	.	TRBJ2-5	CASSQDLGRKETQYF	TGCGCCAGCAGCCAAGATCTAGGCAGAAAAGAGACCCAGTACTTC
.	TRBV6-1	TRBD1	TRBJ2-4	CASSGRTGTVIQYF	TGTGCCAGCAGTGGACGGACAGGGACGGTCATTCAGTACTTC
.	TRBV11-2	TRBD2	TRBJ2-5	CASSLVVAGGPQETQYF	TGTGCCAGCAGCTTAGTGGTTGCGGGGGGGCCCCAAGAGACCCAGTACTTC
.	TRBV7-9	.	TRBJ1-4	CASSPRAGELFF	TGTGCCAGCAGCCCCCGGGCGGGGGAACTGTTTTTT
once	TRBV6-4	.	TRBJ1-2	CASSRGGISGYTF	TGTGCCAGCAGTCGCGGGGGAATCTCTGGCTACACCTTC
.	TRBV27	.	TRBJ2-7	CASRRPAGEQYF	TGTGCCAGCAGGCGGCCGGCGGGCGAGCAGTACTTC
.	TRBV6-5	TRBD2	TRBJ2-2	CASSYFSGRAGELFF	TGTGCCAGCAGTTACTTTAGCGGGAGGGCCGGGGAGCTGTTTTTT
.	TRBV9	.	TRBJ1-1	CASSVEAGEAFF	TGTGCCAGCAGCGTAGAGGCAGGGGAAGCTTTCTTT
.	TRBV18	.	TRBJ1-2	CASSPYDVGQKVDGYTF	TGTGCCAGCTCACCTTATGATGTCGGGCAGAAAGTCGATGGCTACACCTTC
.	TRBV9	.	TRBJ2-2	CASRGKAGELFF	TGTGCCAGCAGAGGGAAGGCCGGGGAGCTGTTTTTT
.	TRBV5-4	TRBD2	TRBJ2-1	CASSFGLAGTYNEQFF	TGTGCCAGCAGCTTTGGGCTAGCGGGAACTTACAATGAGCAGTTCTTC
once	TRBV5-1	TRBD1	TRBJ1-1	CASTGGTEAFF	TGCGCCAGTACAGGGGGCACTGAAGCTTTCTTT
.	TRBV19	.	TRBJ2-1	CASTISSLPYNEQFF	TGTGCCAGTACCATCTCGAGTCTACCCTACAATGAGCAGTTCTTC
.	TRBV7-2	TRBD2	TRBJ2-1	CASSLGAGASYNEQFF	TGTGCCAGCAGCTTAGGGGCGGGAGCCAGCTACAATGAGCAGTTCTTC
.	TRBV4-1	.	TRBJ2-7	CASSQDQLDYEQYF	TGCGCCAGCAGCCAAGACCAGCTGGACTACGAGCAGTACTTC
.	TRBV5-1	.	TRBJ1-1	CASKAGENTEAFF	TGCGCCAGCAAGGCAGGGGAGAACACTGAAGCTTTCTTT
few	TRBV6-1	TRBD1	TRBJ1-2	CASSGRQGAFYGYTF	TGTGCCAGCAGTGGACGACAGGGGGCTTTCTATGGCTACACCTTC
.	TRBV18	.	TRBJ2-1	CASSPRGLAGPNEQFF	TGTGCCAGCTCACCACGTGGGCTAGCAGGTCCCAATGAGCAGTTCTTC
.	TRBV30	TRBD1	TRBJ2-5	CAWSLGQGRETQYF	TGTGCCTGGAGCCTTGGACAGGGAAGAGAGACCCAGTACTTC
.	TRBV7-6	.	TRBJ2-3	CASSLGGTTDTQYF	TGTGCCAGCAGCTTGGGGGGAACCACAGATACGCAGTATTTT
.	TRBV7-8	TRBD1	TRBJ1-1	CASSFRDRGNTEAFF	TGTGCCAGCAGCTTCCGCGACAGGGGGAACACTGAAGCTTTCTTT
.	TRBV7-9	.	TRBJ1-1	CASSYRASLNTEAFF	TGTGCCAGCAGCTACAGGGCATCTTTAAACACTGAAGCTTTCTTT
.	TRBV7-2	.	TRBJ2-5	CASSPSVYQETQYF	TGTGCCAGCAGCCCAAGCGTATACCAAGAGACCCAGTACTTC
.	TRBV6-6	TRBD2	TRBJ2-5	CASSLGLAEGETQYF	TGTGCCAGCAGCCTTGGACTAGCCGAAGGTGAGACCCAGTACTTC
.	TRBV6-5	TRBD1	TRBJ1-4	CASSYSQGAEKLFF	TGTGCCAGCAGTTACTCGCAGGGGGCCGAAAAACTGTTTTTT
.	TRBV7-6	.	TRBJ2-2	CASSRGQRELFF	TGTGCCAGCAGCCGTGGACAGCGAGAGCTGTTTTTT
.	TRBV7-5	.	TRBJ2-7	CVRSGQRDRDREQYF	TGTGTCAGAAGCGGGCAAAGGGACAGGGATCGCGAGCAGTACTTC
.	TRBV5-6	TRBD2	TRBJ2-5	CASSPRLGLAGGKETQYF	TGTGCCAGCAGCCCTAGACTGGGACTAGCGGGGGGGAAAGAGACCCAGTACTTC
.	TRBV19	TRBD2	TRBJ2-7	CASSPTSGSHEQYF	TGTGCCAGTAGCCCGACTAGCGGGAGCCACGAGCAGTACTTC
.	TRBV9	.	TRBJ2-1	CASSVDGGYNEQFF	TGTGCCAGCAGCGTAGATGGCGGATACAATGAGCAGTTCTTC
.	TRBV6-5	.	TRBJ2-7	CASSYSGQSYEQYF	TGTGCCAGCAGTTACTCTGGGCAGTCCTACGAGCAGTACTTC
.	TRBV29-1	.	TRBJ1-2	CSVFISAGYTF	TGCAGCGTTTTCATCTCCGCGGGCTACACCTTC
.	TRBV21-1	.	TRBJ2-2	CASRCRDSPTNTGELFF	TGTGCCAGCAGATGCCGGGACAGCCCTACGAACACCGGGGAGCTGTTTTTT
.	TRBV13	.	TRBJ2-1	CASSLVITSIYNEQFF	TGTGCCAGCAGCTTAGTCATAACTAGTATATACAATGAGCAGTTCTTC
.	TRBV30	TRBD1	TRBJ2-7	CAWSVGRGRYEQYF	TGTGCCTGGAGTGTGGGCAGGGGGCGGTACGAGCAGTACTTC
.	TRBV4-2	TRBD2	TRBJ2-3	CASSQDPTSGVGDTQYF	TGTGCCAGCAGCCAAGATCCCACTAGCGGGGTGGGAGATACGCAGTATTTT
.	TRBV7-8	TRBD2	TRBJ2-5	CASSLPSGSRWGYQETQYF	TGTGCCAGCAGCTTACCTAGCGGGAGTCGCTGGGGGTACCAAGAGACCCAGTACTTC
.	TRBV6-5	TRBD1	TRBJ2-5	CASSYKGAEETQYF	TGTGCCAGCAGTTACAAGGGGGCAGAAGAGACCCAGTACTTC
.	TRBV19	.	TRBJ2-1	CASATSHSSYNEQFF	TGTGCCAGTGCTACATCGCATAGCTCCTACAATGAGCAGTTCTTC
.	TRBV2	.	TRBJ2-3	CASSEWGSGADTQYF	TGTGCCAGCAGTGAATGGGGGTCAGGCGCAGATACGCAGTATTTT
.	TRBV14	.	TRBJ2-1	CASSQEVLGNEQFF	TGTGCCAGCAGCCAAGAGGTTCTGGGGAATGAGCAGTTCTTC
.	TRBV7-9	.	TRBJ1-2	CASSPRERANYGYTF	TGTGCCAGCAGCCCACGGGAGCGAGCTAACTATGGCTACACCTTC
.	TRBV6-5	.	TRBJ2-7	CASSYSGGELYEQYF	TGTGCCAGCAGTTACTCAGGGGGTGAGCTTTACGAGCAGTACTTC
.	TRBV29-1	.	TRBJ2-7	CSVEDSLRREQYF	TGCAGCGTTGAAGATTCACTTAGGAGGGAGCAGTACTTC